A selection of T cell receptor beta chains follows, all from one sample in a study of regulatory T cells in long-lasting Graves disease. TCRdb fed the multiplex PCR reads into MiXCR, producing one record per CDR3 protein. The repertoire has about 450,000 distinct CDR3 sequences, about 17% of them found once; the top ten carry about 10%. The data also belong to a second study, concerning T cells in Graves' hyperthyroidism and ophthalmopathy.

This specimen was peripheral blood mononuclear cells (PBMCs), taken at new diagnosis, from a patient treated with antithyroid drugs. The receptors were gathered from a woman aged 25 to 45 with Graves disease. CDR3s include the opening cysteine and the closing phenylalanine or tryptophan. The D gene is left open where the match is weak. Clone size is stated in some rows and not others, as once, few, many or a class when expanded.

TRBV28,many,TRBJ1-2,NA,TGTGCCAGCAGTTTAAGCAAGAACTATGGCTACACCTTC,CASSLSKNYGYTF
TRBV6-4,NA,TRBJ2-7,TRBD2,TGTGCCAGCAATCCTGGACTAGCGGGAGGCGACGAGCAGTACTTC,CASNPGLAGGDEQYF
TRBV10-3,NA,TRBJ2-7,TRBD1,TGTGCCATCCGAACCGGGACAGGGGTCCACGAGCAGTACTTC,CAIRTGTGVHEQYF
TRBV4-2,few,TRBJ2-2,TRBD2,TGTGCCAGCAGCAAAGCGGGAGGATCGAACACCGGGGAGCTGTTTTTT,CASSKAGGSNTGELFF
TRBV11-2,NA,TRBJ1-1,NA,TGTGCCAGCAGCTTAGGGGGGGCGAACACTGGAGCTTTCTTT,CASSLGGANTGAFF
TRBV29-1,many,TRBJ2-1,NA,TGCAGCGTTGAAGATGGGTCGTCAGCCTACAATGAGCAGTTCTTC,CSVEDGSSAYNEQFF
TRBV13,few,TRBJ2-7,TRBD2,TGTGCCAGCAGCTCCCCGGGACTAGCGGGAGGCGCCCCCTACGAGCAGTACTTC,CASSSPGLAGGAPYEQYF
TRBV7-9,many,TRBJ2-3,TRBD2,TGTGCCAGCAGCCCGGCGGGTGGCGGGAGGCACCCCGGGCCAGATACGCAGTATTTT,CASSPAGGGRHPGPDTQYF
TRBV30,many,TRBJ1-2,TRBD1,TGTGCCTGGAGTGTGGAGACAGGGGGCTATGGCTACACCTTC,CAWSVETGGYGYTF
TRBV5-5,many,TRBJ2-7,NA,TGTGCCAGCAGCTTTGCGGGATACGAGCAGTACTTC,CASSFAGYEQYF
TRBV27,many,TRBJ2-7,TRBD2,TGTGCCAGCAGTCTACTAGCGCAAACCTACGAGCAGTACTTC,CASSLLAQTYEQYF
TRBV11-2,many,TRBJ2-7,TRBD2,TGTGCCAGCAGCCCCCGACTAGCGGACCCCTACGAGCAGTACTTC,CASSPRLADPYEQYF
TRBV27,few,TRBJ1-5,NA,TGTGCCAGCAGGCGACAGAGAAATCAGCCCCAGCATTTT,CASRRQRNQPQHF
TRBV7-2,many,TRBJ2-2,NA,TGTGCCAGCACCGTCAGGGCAGCGGCCGGGGAGCTGTTTTTT,CASTVRAAAGELFF
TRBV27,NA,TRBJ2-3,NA,TGTGCCAGCAGTTCCCCCGGGGACCCCGGCGGCGGAGATACGCAGTATTTT,CASSSPGDPGGGDTQYF
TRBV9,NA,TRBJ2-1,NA,TGTGCCAGCAGCGCAGGAGTCCTAAGCGAGCAGTTCTTC,CASSAGVLSEQFF
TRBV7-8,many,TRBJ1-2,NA,TGTGCCAGCAGCTTATGGGACGGAGACTATGGCTACACCTTC,CASSLWDGDYGYTF
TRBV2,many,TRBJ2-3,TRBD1,TGTGCCAGCCAGGGGGCAGATACGCAGTATTTT,CASQGADTQYF
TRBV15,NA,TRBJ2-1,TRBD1,TGTGCCACCAGCAGAGATCTCCCCAGACAGGGGTTTGATGAGCAGTTCTTC,CATSRDLPRQGFDEQFF
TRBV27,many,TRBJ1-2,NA,TGTGCCAGCAGTTTATCCGGGGGCGCTGGCTACACCTTC,CASSLSGGAGYTF
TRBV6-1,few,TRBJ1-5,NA,TGTGCCACCATTGCTCGGACTGGTGGTCAGCCCCAGCATTTT,CATIARTGGQPQHF
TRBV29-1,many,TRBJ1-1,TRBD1,TGCAGCGTTGAAGTTGGGACAGCTGAAGCTTTCTTT,CSVEVGTAEAFF
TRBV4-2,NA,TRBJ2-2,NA,TGTGCCAGCAGCCATGACAGCGGGGAGCTGTTTTTT,CASSHDSGELFF
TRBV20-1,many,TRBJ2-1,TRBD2,TGCAGTGCTCCCGGGACTAGCGCAGGCGTCAATGAGCAGTTCTTC,CSAPGTSAGVNEQFF
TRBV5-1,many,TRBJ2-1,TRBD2,TGCGCCAGCAGGATACTAGCGGGAGGGTTGAACTACAATGAGCAGTTCTTC,CASRILAGGLNYNEQFF
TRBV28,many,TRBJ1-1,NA,TGTGCCAGCGGATACGGGGCAATGAACACTGAAGCTTTCTTT,CASGYGAMNTEAFF
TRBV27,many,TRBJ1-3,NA,TGTGCCAGCCGCGGTCTAGGAGTGAGCTCTGGAAACACCATATATTTT,CASRGLGVSSGNTIYF
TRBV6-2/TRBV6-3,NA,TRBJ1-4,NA,TGTGCCAGCAGTGCAGTCCCCGGGGGAGCCAGTGAAAAACTGTTTTTT,CASSAVPGGASEKLFF
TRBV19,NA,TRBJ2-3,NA,TGTGCCAGTAGTATCGTGGGCTACACAGATACGCAGTATTTT,CASSIVGYTDTQYF
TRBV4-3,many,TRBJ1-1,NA,TGCGCCAGCAGCCAAGATTATTACACAGGGTTGAACACTGAAGCTTTCTTT,CASSQDYYTGLNTEAFF
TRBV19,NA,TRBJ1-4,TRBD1,TGTGCCAGTAGTATGTGGTCGGCGGGCAGGGGGTCTGAAAAACTGTTTTTT,CASSMWSAGRGSEKLFF
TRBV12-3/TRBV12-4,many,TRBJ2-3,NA,TGTGCCAGCAGTTTAGCGGGCCAGATAAGCACAGATACGCAGTATTTT,CASSLAGQISTDTQYF
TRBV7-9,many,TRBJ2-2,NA,TGTGCCAGCAGCTTAAGGGCCACGGCCGGAACCGGGGAGCTGTTTTTT,CASSLRATAGTGELFF
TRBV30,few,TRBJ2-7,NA,TGTGCCTGGGGATACTGGAACTCCTACGAGCAGTGCTTC,CAWGYWNSYEQCF
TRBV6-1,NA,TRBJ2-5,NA,TGTGCCAGCAGTGGGACATGGGAGACCCAGTACTTC,CASSGTWETQYF
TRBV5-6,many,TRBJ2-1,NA,TGTGCCAGCAGCTTGGTCAAGGCAGAGAGCTCCTACAATGAGCAGTTCTTC,CASSLVKAESSYNEQFF
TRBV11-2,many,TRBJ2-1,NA,TGTGCCAGCAGCTTATCGCGTAACTCCTACAATGAGCAGTTCTTC,CASSLSRNSYNEQFF
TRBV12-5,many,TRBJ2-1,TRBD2,TGTGCTAGTGGTTCTTCATTAGCGGGAGAAAGGTCGGGTGAGCAGTTCTTC,CASGSSLAGERSGEQFF
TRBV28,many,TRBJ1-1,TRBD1,TGTGCCAGCAACCCACCCCCTAATCCTACAGGGGGGGATGAAGCTTTCTTT,CASNPPPNPTGGDEAFF
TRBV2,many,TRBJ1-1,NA,TGTGCCAGCAGTACAAATTTGGGGTCTGGCACTGAAGCTTTCTTT,CASSTNLGSGTEAFF
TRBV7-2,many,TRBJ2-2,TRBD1,TGTGCCAGCAGCTCCGACAGGGGGTTTTCCGGGGAGCTGTTTTTT,CASSSDRGFSGELFF
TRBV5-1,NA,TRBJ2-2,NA,TGCGCCAGCAGCTTGGACAGGGCGAGCACCGGGGAGCTGTTTTTT,CASSLDRASTGELFF
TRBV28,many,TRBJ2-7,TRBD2,TGTGCCAGCAGTTTATGCTCCGGGACTAGCGGGTGCGAGCAGTACTTC,CASSLCSGTSGCEQYF
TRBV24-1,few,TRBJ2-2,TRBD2,TGTGCCACCAGTGATAGCGGGAGGGCCTGGACCGGGGAGCTGTTTTTT,CATSDSGRAWTGELFF
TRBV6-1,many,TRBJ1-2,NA,TGTGCCAGCAGTGAAGAGTTCTGGCCTAACTATGGCTACACCTTC,CASSEEFWPNYGYTF
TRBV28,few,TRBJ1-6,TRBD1,TGTGCCAGCAGTGGAGACAGGGGAAATTCACCCCTCCACTTT,CASSGDRGNSPLHF
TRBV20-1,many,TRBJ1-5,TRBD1,TGCAGTGCTCTAGGTGGGGACAGGGGTGGTAGTCAGCCCCAGCATTTT,CSALGGDRGGSQPQHF
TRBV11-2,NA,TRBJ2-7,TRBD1,TGTGCCAGCAGCTTAGGACAGGGCGGCCAATACGAGCAGTACTTC,CASSLGQGGQYEQYF
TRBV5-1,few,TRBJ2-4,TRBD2,TGCGCCAGCAGGTCTAGCGGGGAATTAAACATTCAGTACTTC,CASRSSGELNIQYF
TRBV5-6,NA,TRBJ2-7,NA,TGCGCCAGCAGCCAAAGGCGGGACGGCTACGAGCAGTACTTC,CASSQRRDGYEQYF
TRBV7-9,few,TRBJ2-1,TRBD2,TGTGCCAGCAGCTACGATCCTTCCCTAGCGGGGTACAATGAGCAGTTCTTC,CASSYDPSLAGYNEQFF